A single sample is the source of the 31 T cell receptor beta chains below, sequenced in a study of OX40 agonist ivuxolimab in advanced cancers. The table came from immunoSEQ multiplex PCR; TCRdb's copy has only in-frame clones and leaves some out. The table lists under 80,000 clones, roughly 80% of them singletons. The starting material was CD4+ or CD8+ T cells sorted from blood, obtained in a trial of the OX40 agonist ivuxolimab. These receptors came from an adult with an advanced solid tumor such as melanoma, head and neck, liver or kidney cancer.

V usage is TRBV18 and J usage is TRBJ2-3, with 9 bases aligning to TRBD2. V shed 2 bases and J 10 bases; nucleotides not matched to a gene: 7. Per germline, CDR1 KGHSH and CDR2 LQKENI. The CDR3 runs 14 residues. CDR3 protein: CASSPGGGAPSQYF. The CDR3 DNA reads TGTGCCAGCTCACCAGGCGGGGGGGCCCCATCGCAGTATTTT. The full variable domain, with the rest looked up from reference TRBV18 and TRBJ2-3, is NAGVMQNPRHLVRRRGQEARLRCSPMKGHSHVYWYRQLPEEGLKFMVYLQKENIIDESGMPKERFSAEFPKEGPSILRIQQVVRGDSAAYFCASSPGGGAPSQYFGPGTRLTVL.

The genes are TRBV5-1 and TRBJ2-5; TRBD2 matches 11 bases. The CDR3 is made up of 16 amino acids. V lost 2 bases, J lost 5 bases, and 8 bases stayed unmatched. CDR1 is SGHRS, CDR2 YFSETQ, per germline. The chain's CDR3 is CASSFSLAGGRETQYF. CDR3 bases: TGCGCCAGCAGCTTTTCCCTAGCGGGGGGAAGGGAGACCCAGTACTTC. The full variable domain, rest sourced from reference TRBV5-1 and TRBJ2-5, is KAGVTQTPRYLIKTRGQQVTLSCSPISGHRSVSWYQQTPGQGLQFLFEYFSETQRNKGNFPGRFSGRQFSNSRSEMNVSTLELGDSALYLCASSFSLAGGRETQYFGPGTRLLVL.

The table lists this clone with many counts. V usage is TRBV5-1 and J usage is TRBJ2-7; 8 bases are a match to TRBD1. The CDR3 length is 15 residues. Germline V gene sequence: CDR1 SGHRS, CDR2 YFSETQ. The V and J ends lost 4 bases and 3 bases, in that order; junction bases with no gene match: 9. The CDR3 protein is CASSVRTGFGYEQYF. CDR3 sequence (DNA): TGCGCCAGCAGCGTAAGGACAGGGTTCGGCTACGAGCAGTACTTC.

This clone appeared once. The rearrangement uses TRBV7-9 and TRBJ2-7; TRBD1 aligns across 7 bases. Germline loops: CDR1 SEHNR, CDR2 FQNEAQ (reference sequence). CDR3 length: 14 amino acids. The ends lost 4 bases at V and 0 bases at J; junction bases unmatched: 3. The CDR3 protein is CASSYGTASYEQYF. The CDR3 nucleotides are TGTGCCAGCAGCTACGGGACAGCCTCCTACGAGCAGTACTTC.

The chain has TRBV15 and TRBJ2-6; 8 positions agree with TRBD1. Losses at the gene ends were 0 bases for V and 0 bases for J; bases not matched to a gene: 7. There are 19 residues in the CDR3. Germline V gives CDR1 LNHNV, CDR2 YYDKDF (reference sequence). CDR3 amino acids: CATSRDFGQGYSGANVLTF. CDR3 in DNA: TGTGCCACCAGCAGAGATTTCGGACAGGGTTACTCTGGGGCCAACGTCCTGACTTTC.

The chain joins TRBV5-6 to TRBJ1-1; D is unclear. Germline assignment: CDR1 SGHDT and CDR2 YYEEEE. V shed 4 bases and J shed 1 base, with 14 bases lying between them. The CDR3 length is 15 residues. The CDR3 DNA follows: TGTGCCAGCAGCCTTTGGGTAGTATCGAACACTGAAGCTTTCTTT. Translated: CASSLWVVSNTEAFF.

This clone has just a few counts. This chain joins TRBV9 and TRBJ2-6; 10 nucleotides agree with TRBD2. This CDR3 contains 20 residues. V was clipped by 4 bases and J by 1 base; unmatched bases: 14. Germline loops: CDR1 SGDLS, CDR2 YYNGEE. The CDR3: CASSPTSVGAGGSGANVLTF. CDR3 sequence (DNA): TGTGCCAGCAGCCCCACCAGTGTAGGAGCGGGAGGGTCTGGGGCCAACGTCCTGACTTTC.

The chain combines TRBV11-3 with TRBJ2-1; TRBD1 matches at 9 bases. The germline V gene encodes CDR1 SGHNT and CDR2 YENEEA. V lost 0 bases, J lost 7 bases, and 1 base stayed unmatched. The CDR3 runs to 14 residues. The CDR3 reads CASSLEGTGNEQFF. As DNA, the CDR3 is TGTGCCAGCAGCTTAGAGGGGACAGGGAATGAGCAGTTCTTC.

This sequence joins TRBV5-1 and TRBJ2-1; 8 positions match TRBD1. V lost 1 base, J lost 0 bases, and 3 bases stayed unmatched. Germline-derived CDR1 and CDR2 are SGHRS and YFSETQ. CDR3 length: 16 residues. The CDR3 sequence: CASSLWTGRSYNEQFF. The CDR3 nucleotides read TGCGCCAGCAGCTTGTGGACAGGGCGCTCCTACAATGAGCAGTTCTTC.

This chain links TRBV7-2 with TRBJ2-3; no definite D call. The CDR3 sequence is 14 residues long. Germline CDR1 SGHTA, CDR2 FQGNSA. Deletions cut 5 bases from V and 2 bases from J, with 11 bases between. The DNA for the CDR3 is TGTGCCAGCAGCCCTCCGATTGTCACAGATACGCAGTATTTT. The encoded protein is CASSPPIVTDTQYF.

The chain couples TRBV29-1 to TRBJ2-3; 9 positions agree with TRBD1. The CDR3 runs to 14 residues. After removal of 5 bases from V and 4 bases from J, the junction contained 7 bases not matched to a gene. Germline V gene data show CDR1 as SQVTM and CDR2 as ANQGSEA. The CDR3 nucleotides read TGCAGCGTTAGAAACAGGGGGCGATCAGATACGCAGTATTTT. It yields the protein CSVRNRGRSDTQYF.

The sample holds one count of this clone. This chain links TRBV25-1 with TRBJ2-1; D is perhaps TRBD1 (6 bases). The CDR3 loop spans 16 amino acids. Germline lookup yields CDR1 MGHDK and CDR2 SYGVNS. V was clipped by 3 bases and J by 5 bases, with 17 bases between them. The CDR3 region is CASSDPPGAWDNEQFF. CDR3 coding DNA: TGTGCCAGCAGTGACCCGCCAGGGGCTTGGGACAATGAGCAGTTCTTC.

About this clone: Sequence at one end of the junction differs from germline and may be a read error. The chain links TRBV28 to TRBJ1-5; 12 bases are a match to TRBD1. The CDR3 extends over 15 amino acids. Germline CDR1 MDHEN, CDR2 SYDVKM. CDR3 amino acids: CASTSGTGGNQPQHF. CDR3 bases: TGTGCCAGCACCTCCGGGACAGGGGGCAACCAGCCCCAGCATTTT. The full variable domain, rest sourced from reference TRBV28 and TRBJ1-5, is DVKVTQSSRYLVKRTGEKVFLECVQDMDHENMFWYRQDPGLGLRLIYFSYDVKMKEKGDIPEGYSVSREKKERFSLILESASTNQTSMYLCASTSGTGGNQPQHFGDGTRLSIL.

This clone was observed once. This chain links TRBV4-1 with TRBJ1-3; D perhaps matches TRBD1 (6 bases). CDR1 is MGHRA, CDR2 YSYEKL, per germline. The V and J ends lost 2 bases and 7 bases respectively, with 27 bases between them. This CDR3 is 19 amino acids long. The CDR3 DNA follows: TGCGCCAGCAGCCAAAGGGGGACGGGAGGGGAAGCTGGTGGGAACACCATATATTTT. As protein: CASSQRGTGGEAGGNTIYF.

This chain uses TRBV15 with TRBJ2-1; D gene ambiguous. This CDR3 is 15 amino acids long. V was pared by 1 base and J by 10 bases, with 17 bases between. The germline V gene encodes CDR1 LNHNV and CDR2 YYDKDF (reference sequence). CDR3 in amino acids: CATSRGGITPLEQFF. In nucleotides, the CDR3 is TGTGCCACCAGCAGAGGGGGTATTACACCCCTAGAGCAGTTCTTC.

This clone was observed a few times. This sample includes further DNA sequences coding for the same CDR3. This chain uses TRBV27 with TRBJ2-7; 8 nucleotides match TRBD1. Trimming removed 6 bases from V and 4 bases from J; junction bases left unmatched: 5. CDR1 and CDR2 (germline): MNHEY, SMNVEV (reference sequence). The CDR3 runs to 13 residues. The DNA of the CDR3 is TGTGCCAGCAGCAGGGGGCGCGGGTACGAGCAGTACTTC. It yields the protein CASSRGRGYEQYF.

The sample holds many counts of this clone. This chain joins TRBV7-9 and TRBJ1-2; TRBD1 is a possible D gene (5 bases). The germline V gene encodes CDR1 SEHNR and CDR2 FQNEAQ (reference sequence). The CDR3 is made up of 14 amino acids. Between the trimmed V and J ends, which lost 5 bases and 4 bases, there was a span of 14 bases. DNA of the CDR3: TGTGCCAGCAGCCCGGACAACCCCATCTATGGCTACACCTTC. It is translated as CASSPDNPIYGYTF.

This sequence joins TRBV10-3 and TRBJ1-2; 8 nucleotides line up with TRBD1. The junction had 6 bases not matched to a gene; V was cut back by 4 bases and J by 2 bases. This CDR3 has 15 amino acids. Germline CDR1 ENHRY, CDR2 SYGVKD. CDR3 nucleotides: TGTGCCATCAGTGTCCGGGACAGGCCAAACTATGGCTACACCTTC. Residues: CAISVRDRPNYGYTF.

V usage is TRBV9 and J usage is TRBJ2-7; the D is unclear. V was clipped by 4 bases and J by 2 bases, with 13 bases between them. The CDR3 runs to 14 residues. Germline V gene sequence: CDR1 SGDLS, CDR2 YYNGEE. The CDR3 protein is CASSPGAFTYEQYF. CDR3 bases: TGTGCCAGCAGCCCGGGTGCTTTTACCTACGAGCAGTACTTC. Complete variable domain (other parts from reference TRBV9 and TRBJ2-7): DSGVTQTPKHLITATGQRVTLRCSPRSGDLSVYWYQQSLDQGLQFLIQYYNGEERAKGNILERFSAQQFPDLHSELNLSSLELGDSALYFCASSPGAFTYEQYFGPGTRLTVT.

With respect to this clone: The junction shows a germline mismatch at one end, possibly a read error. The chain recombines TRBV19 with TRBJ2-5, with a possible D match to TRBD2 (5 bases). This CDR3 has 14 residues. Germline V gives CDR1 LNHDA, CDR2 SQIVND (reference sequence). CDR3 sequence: CASSMTRAQEAQYF. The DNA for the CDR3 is TGTGCCAGTAGTATGACGAGGGCCCAAGAGGCCCAGTACTTC. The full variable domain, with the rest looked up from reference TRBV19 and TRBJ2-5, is DGGITQSPKYLFRKEGQNVTLSCEQNLNHDAMYWYRQDPGQGLRLIYYSQIVNDFQKGDIAEGYSVSREKKESFPLTVTSAQKNPTAFYLCASSMTRAQEAQYFGPGTRLLVL.

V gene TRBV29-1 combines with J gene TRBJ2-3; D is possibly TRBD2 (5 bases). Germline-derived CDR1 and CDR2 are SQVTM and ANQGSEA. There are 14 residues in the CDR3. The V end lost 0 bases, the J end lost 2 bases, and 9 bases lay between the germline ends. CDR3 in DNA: TGCAGCGTTGAAGATGGCGGGCTCACAGATACGCAGTATTTT. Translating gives CSVEDGGLTDTQYF.

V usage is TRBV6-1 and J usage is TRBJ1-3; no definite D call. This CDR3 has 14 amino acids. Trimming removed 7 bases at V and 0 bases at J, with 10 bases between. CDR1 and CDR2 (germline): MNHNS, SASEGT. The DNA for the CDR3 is TGTGCCAGCATCATCGACAACTCTGGAAACACCATATATTTT. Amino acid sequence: CASIIDNSGNTIYF.

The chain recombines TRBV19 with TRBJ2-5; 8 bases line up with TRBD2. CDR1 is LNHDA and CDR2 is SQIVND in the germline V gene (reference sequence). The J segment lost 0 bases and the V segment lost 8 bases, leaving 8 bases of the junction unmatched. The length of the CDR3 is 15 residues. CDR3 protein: CASSRLARYQETQYF. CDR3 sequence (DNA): TGTGCCAGTTCCAGACTAGCGAGGTACCAAGAGACCCAGTACTTC.

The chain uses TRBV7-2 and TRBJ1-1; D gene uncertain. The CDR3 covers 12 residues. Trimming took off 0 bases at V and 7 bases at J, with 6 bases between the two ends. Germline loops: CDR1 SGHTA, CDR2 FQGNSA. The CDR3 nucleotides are TGTGCCAGCAGCTTAGCAGGCGGTGAAGCTTTCTTT. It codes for CASSLAGGEAFF.

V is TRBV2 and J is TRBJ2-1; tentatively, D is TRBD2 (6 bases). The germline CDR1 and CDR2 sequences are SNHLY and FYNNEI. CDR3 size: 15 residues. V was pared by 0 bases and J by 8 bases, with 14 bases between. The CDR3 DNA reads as TGTGCCAGCAGTGAAGCCGGGACTCCCCAGGATGAGCAGTTCTTC. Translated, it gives CASSEAGTPQDEQFF.

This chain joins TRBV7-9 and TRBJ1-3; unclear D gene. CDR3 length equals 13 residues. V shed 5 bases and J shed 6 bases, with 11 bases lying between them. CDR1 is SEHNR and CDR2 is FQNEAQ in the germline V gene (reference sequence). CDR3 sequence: CASSRSFENTIYF. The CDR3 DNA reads TGTGCCAGCAGCCGGAGTTTTGAAAACACCATATATTTT.

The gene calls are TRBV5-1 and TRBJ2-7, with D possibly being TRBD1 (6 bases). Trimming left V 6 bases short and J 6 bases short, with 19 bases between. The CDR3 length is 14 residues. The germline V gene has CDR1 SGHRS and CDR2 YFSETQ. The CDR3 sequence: CASKITRGLVEQYF. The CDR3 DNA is TGCGCCAGCAAGATAACCAGGGGTCTTGTCGAGCAGTACTTC.

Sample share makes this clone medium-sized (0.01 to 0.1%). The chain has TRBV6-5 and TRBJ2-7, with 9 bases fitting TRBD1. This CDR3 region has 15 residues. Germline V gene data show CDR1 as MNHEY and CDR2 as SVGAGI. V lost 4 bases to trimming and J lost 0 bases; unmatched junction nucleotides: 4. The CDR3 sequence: CASSSPGQGSYEQYF. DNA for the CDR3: TGTGCCAGCAGTTCCCCGGGACAGGGCTCCTACGAGCAGTACTTC.

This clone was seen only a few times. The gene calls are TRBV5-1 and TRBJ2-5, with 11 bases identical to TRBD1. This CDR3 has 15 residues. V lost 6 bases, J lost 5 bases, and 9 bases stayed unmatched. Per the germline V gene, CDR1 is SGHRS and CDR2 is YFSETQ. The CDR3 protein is CASNSGQGAFETQYF. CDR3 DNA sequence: TGCGCCAGCAATTCAGGACAGGGGGCTTTTGAGACCCAGTACTTC.

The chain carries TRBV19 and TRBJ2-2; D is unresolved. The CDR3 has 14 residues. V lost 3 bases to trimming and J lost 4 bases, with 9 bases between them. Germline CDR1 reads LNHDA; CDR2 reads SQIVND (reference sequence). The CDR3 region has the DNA TGTGCCAGTAGTATCTTAGGGTCCACCGGGGAGCTGTTTTTT. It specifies CASSILGSTGELFF.

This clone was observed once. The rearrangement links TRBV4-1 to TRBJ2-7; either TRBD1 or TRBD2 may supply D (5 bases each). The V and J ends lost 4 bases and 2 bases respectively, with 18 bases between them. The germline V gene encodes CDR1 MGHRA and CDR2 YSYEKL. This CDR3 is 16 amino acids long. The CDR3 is CASSRLSGANTYEQYF. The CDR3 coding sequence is TGCGCCAGCAGCCGCCTTTCCGGGGCTAACACCTACGAGCAGTACTTC.